Shown below are 13 T cell receptor beta chains from a single sample sequenced in a study of metastatic and nonmetastatic thyroid tumors. Via MiXCR, TCRdb re-called the PCR reads. The sample has about 20,000 clones, 11% seen once. No treatment of any kind had been given to any patient before thyroid surgery. Material for sequencing was blood. Every receptor here comes from a female donor with papillary thyroid cancer or a benign thyroid nodule (not recorded which). Some clones in this sample may be carry-over from other donors' samples.

The V and J genes are TRBV27 and TRBJ2-7; TRBD1 aligns across 10 bases. The trim removed 2 bases at V and 3 bases at J, leaving 10 bases unmatched. The CDR3 is made up of 17 amino acids. Germline CDR1 MNHEY, CDR2 SMNVEV (reference sequence). CDR3 loop: CASSLKIRDRGHYEQYF. The CDR3 DNA is TGTGCCAGCAGTTTAAAGATCCGGGACAGGGGACACTACGAGCAGTACTTC.

The sample holds many counts of this clone. A much larger clone differs from this one at a single base, so this may be a read error. Other DNA sequences in the sample encode the same CDR3. In nucleotides, the CDR3 is TGCGCCAGCAGTGACCAGGCCCACACAGATACGCAGTATTTT. Encoded protein: CASSDQAHTDTQYF. V is TRBV10-2 and J is TRBJ2-3; D remains ambiguous. The germline gives CDR1 WSHSY, CDR2 SAAADI. The CDR3 has 14 amino acids. V lost 3 bases to trimming and J lost 2 bases, with 9 bases between them.

This clone was seen only a few times. A much larger clone is a single base away; this may be a read error. The sample has other DNA sequences that encode this CDR3 too. CDR3 loop: CSASSNQPQHF. The CDR3 coding sequence is TGCAGTGCTAGCAGCAATCAGCCCCAGCACTTT. The chain is built from TRBV20-1 and TRBJ1-5; D uncertain. Germline CDR1 is DFQATT and CDR2 is SNEGSKA (reference sequence). The CDR3 has 11 residues.

The chain couples TRBV6-1 to TRBJ2-7, with D maybe TRBD2 (6 bases). CDR3 length equals 13 residues. Between the trimmed V and J ends, which lost 8 bases and 7 bases, there was a span of 18 bases. The germline V gene has CDR1 MNHNS and CDR2 SASEGT. The CDR3 nucleotides read TGTGCCAGCTTGGAACTAGCCGGAGTGGAGCAGTACTTC. This gives the protein CASLELAGVEQYF.

This clone is labeled medium-sized. The chain is built from TRBV27 and TRBJ2-6; a weak D match, TRBD2 (6 bases). Germline lookup yields CDR1 MNHEY and CDR2 SMNVEV (reference sequence). Trimming removed 5 bases at V and 0 bases at J, with 14 bases between. The CDR3 has 17 residues. DNA of the CDR3: TGTGCCAGCAGTCAGGAGACTAGTTTCTCTGGGGCCAACGTCCTGACTTTC. It translates to CASSQETSFSGANVLTF.

This clone was counted a few times. The chain combines TRBV11-2 with TRBJ2-4; D is unresolved. Germline V gene sequence: CDR1 SGHAT, CDR2 FQNNGV. CDR3 size: 16 residues. V dropped 2 bases and J dropped 0 bases, with 11 bases sitting between them. The CDR3 DNA follows: TGTGCCAGCAGCTTATCGGGTTCACTAGCCAAAAACATTCAGTACTTC. This translates into CASSLSGSLAKNIQYF.

Many counts were recorded for this clone. The conserved final phenylalanine or tryptophan is absent from the CDR3, which likely points to a read error. The J gene is TRBJ2-7, the V gene TRBV7-9, with D maybe TRBD1 (5 bases). The CDR3 loop spans 15 amino acids. Germline loops: CDR1 SEHNR, CDR2 FQNEAQ (reference sequence). V lost 0 bases, J lost 3 bases, and 12 bases lay in between. The CDR3 loop is CASSLAKAGHYEQYL. The DNA of the CDR3 is TGTGCCAGCAGCTTAGCGAAGGCAGGGCACTACGAGCAGTACCTC.

This clone came up many times. The chain employs TRBV3-1 and TRBJ2-2; no firm D call. CDR3 length: 14 residues. V was trimmed by 1 base and J by 7 bases, leaving 10 bases between them. Germline assignment: CDR1 LGHDT and CDR2 YNNKEL (reference sequence). The CDR3 nucleotides are TGTGCCAGCAGCCAAGTCGACTGGGGCGGGGAGCTGTTTTTT. Its translation: CASSQVDWGGELFF.

This clone has a handful of counts. The rearrangement joins TRBV3-1 to TRBJ2-7, with D perhaps matching TRBD2 (6 bases). CDR1 and CDR2 from the germline V gene are LGHDT and YNNKEL (reference sequence). Trimming left V 7 bases short and J 5 bases short, with 18 bases between. The CDR3 runs to 14 residues. Here the CDR3 DNA reads TGTGCCAGCATCCCGGGACCCGGGGAGGACGAGCAGTACTTC. Amino acid sequence: CASIPGPGEDEQYF.

In regard to this clone: This may arise from a read error, as a much more abundant clone is one base away. This is likely a read error, given that the CDR3 carries no conserved phenylalanine or tryptophan at its end. The chain uses TRBV20-1 and TRBJ2-7; 11 bases match TRBD2. This CDR3 region has 16 residues. Germline V CDR1 and CDR2: DFQATT, SNEGSKA (reference sequence). DNA of the CDR3: TGCAGTGTCGCGCCCCTAACTAGCGGGAGCGGGTACGGGCAGTACCTC. This translates into CSVAPLTSGSGYGQYL.

The chain joins TRBV28 to TRBJ2-3; possibly TRBD1 for D (5 bases). The J call is uncertain, as TRBJ1-5 better fits the DNA end. In germline, CDR1 is MDHEN, CDR2 SYDVKM. The CDR3 has 18 amino acids. Here the CDR3 reads CASSFTPGGGWPTDTQHF. The CDR3 nucleotides are TGTGCCAGCAGTTTTACACCTGGGGGGGGATGGCCGACAGATACGCAGCATTTT.

This clone was found many times. The chain's CDR3 is CASSDNAYNEQFF. CDR3 nucleotides: TGTGCCAGCAGTGATAATGCTTACAATGAGCAGTTCTTC. The chain is built from TRBV2 and TRBJ2-1, with unresolved D. CDR3 length: 13 residues. V was shortened by 3 bases and J by 4 bases, with 7 bases between the two germline ends. CDR1 and CDR2 (germline): SNHLY, FYNNEI.

This clone was seen more than once but under ten times. The rearrangement uses TRBV28 and TRBJ1-6, with TRBD1 matching over 10 bases. CDR1 and CDR2 (germline): MDHEN, SYDVKM. CDR3 length: 15 residues. The J segment lost 9 bases and the V segment lost 7 bases, leaving 9 bases of the junction unmatched. The CDR3 loop reads CASISTTGGFSPLHF. Here the CDR3 DNA reads TGTGCCAGCATTTCCACGACAGGGGGCTTTTCACCCCTCCACTTT.